The 3 T cell receptor beta chains below come from one sample, sequenced in a study of blood T cell repertoires in COVID-19. Method: immunoSEQ multiplex PCR; TCRdb's copy keeps in-frame clones and lacks some. Here the sample spans some 340,000 clones, around four fifths being singletons. The sample comprised peripheral blood. The receptors shown here come from a man aged 30 to 45 with active or convalescent COVID-19.

This clone was seen a handful of times. CDR3 in DNA: TGTGCCAGCAGCCCCGGTTTGGGGGCCACTGAAGCTTTCTTT. Its translation is CASSPGLGATEAFF. This chain connects TRBV5-4 to TRBJ1-1; D may be TRBD1 (6 bases). Germline CDR1 SGHNT, CDR2 YYREEE (reference sequence). This CDR3 is built from 14 residues. Trimming took off 4 bases at V and 4 bases at J, with 14 bases between the two ends. Variable domain in full (rest from reference TRBV5-4 and TRBJ1-1): ETGVTQSPTHLIKTRGQQVTLRCSSQSGHNTVSWYQQALGQGPQFIFQYYREEENGRGNFPPRFSGLQFPNYSSELNVNALELDDSALYLCASSPGLGATEAFFGQGTRLTVV.

The chain has TRBV30 and TRBJ1-3, with TRBD1 as a possible D gene (6 bases). Germline V gene lookup returns CDR1 GTSNPN and CDR2 SVGIG (reference sequence). V was shortened by 0 bases and J by 0 bases, with 9 bases between the two germline ends. This CDR3 has 15 residues. The CDR3 is CAWSVTGGSGNTIYF. CDR3 DNA sequence: TGTGCCTGGAGTGTGACAGGAGGCTCTGGAAACACCATATATTTT.

The rearrangement links TRBV25-1 to TRBJ2-7, with D tentatively TRBD1 (6 bases). Germline values: CDR1 MGHDK, CDR2 SYGVNS. This CDR3 comprises 15 residues. V was cut by 3 bases and J by 4 bases, with 16 bases left in between. This CDR3 reads CASSETTGLGYEQYF. The CDR3 DNA reads as TGTGCCAGCAGTGAGACGACAGGTCTGGGGTACGAGCAGTACTTC.